Sequencing of this T cell receptor beta chain was carried out in a study of response to subunit inactivated influenza vaccine. Trimming left V 1 base short and J 4 bases short, with 11 bases between. Germline CDR1 and CDR2: LNHNV and YYDKDF (reference sequence). This CDR3 region has 15 residues. This clonotype has only a few counts. TCRdb re-derived calls from the RT-PCR reads in MiXCR, one entry per CDR3 protein. The sample yields more than 550,000 distinct CDR3 sequences, 12% seen once. This receptor was taken from a man aged 45-60 years who received an inactivated influenza vaccine. Here the sequenced sample was PBMCs from blood, taken on the day of vaccination. This sequence joins TRBV15 and TRBJ1-5, with D possibly matching TRBD1 (5 bases). The CDR3 DNA follows: TGTGCCACCAGCAGAGCAACAGGTGAGAATCAGCCCCAGCATTTT. It yields the protein CATSRATGENQPQHF.